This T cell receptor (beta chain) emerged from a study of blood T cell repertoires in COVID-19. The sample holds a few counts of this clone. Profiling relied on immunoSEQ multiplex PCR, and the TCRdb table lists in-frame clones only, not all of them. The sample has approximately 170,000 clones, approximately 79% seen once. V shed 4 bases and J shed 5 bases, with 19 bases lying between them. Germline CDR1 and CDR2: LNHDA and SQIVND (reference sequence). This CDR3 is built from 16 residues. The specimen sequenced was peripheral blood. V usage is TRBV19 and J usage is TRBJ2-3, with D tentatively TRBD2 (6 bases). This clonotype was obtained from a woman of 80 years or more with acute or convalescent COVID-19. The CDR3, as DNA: TGTGCCAGTAGTAATCTGGAGACAGTGGGGGGAGATACGCAGTATTTT. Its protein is CASSNLETVGGDTQYF.